This TCR beta chain originates from a study of shared clonotypes between healthy human individuals. About the research overall: There were three CD4 naive, three CD4 memory, two CD8 naive and one CD8 memory plates per donor.

Comment on this clone: Its matching antigen is unknown.

Study results and caveats: Naive subsets generally exceeded memory subsets in estimated richness. Sharing across a handful of donors was seen in 4.5% to 6.5% of naive CD4 clonotypes.

The study ran the assay at deep level. Generated by immunoSEQ multiplex PCR, the TCRdb table keeps only in-frame clones and is missing some. The sample has some 1 million clones, roughly 70% seen once; the top ten hold roughly 1.5%. The CDR3 consists of 15 residues. Germline V gives CDR1 LNHNV, CDR2 YYDKDF (reference sequence). Trimming took 0 bases from V and 4 from J, leaving 12 bases between them. This chain joins TRBV15 and TRBJ1-2; a possible D gene is TRBD1 (6 bases). The sequenced sample was memory CD4+ T cells sorted from blood. Subset denoted: CD45RA-negative fraction. The TCR was taken from a young man in good health. Here the CDR3 reads CATSRDKTGFYGYTF. The DNA for the CDR3 is TGTGCCACCAGCAGAGACAAGACAGGCTTCTATGGCTACACCTTC.